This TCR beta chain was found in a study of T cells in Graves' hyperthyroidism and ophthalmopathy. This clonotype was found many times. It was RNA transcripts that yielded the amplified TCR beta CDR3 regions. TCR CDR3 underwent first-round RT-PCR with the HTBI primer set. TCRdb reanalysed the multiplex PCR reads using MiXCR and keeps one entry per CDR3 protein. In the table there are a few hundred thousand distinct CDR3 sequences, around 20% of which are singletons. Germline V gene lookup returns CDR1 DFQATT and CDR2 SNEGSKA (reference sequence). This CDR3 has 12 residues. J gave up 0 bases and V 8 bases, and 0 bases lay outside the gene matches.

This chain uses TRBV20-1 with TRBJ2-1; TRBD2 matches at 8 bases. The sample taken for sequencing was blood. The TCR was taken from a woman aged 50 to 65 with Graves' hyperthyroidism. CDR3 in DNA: TGCAGTAGCGGGAGCTCCTACAATGAGCAGTTCTTC. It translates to CSSGSSYNEQFF.